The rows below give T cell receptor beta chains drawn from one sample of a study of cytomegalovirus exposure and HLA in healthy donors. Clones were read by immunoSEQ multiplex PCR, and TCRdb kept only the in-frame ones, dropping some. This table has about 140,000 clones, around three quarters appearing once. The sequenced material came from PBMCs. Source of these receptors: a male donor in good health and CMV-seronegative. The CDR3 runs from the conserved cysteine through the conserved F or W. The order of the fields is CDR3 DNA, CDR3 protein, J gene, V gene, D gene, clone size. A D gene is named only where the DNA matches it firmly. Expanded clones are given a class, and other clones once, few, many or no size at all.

CDR3nt: TGTGCCTCAGACAGGGGGATAAGAAACACCGGGGAGCTGTTTTTT; CDR3aa: CASDRGIRNTGELFF; j_gene: TRBJ2-2; v_gene: TRBV2; d_gene: TRBD1; abundance: once
CDR3nt: TGTGCCAGCAGCTCTCCGGGACAGGGGGCCTCTGGAAACACCATATATTTT; CDR3aa: CASSSPGQGASGNTIYF; j_gene: TRBJ1-3; v_gene: TRBV7-2; d_gene: TRBD1; abundance: -
CDR3nt: TGTGCCAGCAGCGTAGCCCCCGTGGGAGTAGCTTTCTTT; CDR3aa: CASSVAPVGVAFF; j_gene: TRBJ1-1; v_gene: TRBV9; d_gene: -; abundance: -
CDR3nt: TGCGCCAGCAGCTACAGCGGGGGTAGCACAGATACGCAGTATTTT; CDR3aa: CASSYSGGSTDTQYF; j_gene: TRBJ2-3; v_gene: TRBV5-1; d_gene: TRBD2; abundance: -
CDR3nt: TGCGCCAGCCAGGACAGGGGGCTTGGGGGCAATCAGCCCCAGCATTTT; CDR3aa: CASQDRGLGGNQPQHF; j_gene: TRBJ1-5; v_gene: TRBV5-1; d_gene: TRBD1; abundance: -
CDR3nt: TGTGCCAGCAGCCCCCGGGGGTTGGGGGAGGGTGGTTGGGGTGAGCAGTTCTTC; CDR3aa: CASSPRGLGEGGWGEQFF; j_gene: TRBJ2-1; v_gene: TRBV7-2; d_gene: TRBD2; abundance: once
CDR3nt: TGTGCCAGCTCTCGGGGGGGCTTGGGACAGCCCCAGCATTTT; CDR3aa: CASSRGGLGQPQHF; j_gene: TRBJ1-5; v_gene: TRBV18; d_gene: -; abundance: -
CDR3nt: TGTGCCAGCAGCTTAGGGTTGGCAGGGTGGGATGAGCAGTTCTTC; CDR3aa: CASSLGLAGWDEQFF; j_gene: TRBJ2-1; v_gene: TRBV7-9; d_gene: -; abundance: few
CDR3nt: TGTGCCAGCAGCCCAGACAGGGTCAGACTCCCTGGAAACACCATATATTTT; CDR3aa: CASSPDRVRLPGNTIYF; j_gene: TRBJ1-3; v_gene: TRBV11-2; d_gene: TRBD1; abundance: -
CDR3nt: TGTGCCAGCAGTGAACGAGGAGGGGACGAGCAGTTCTTC; CDR3aa: CASSERGGDEQFF; j_gene: TRBJ2-1; v_gene: TRBV2; d_gene: -; abundance: -
CDR3nt: TGTGCCAGCAGCTCGGTCGCAACTAATGAAAAACTGTTTTTT; CDR3aa: CASSSVATNEKLFF; j_gene: TRBJ1-4; v_gene: TRBV5-5; d_gene: -; abundance: -
CDR3nt: TGTGCCAGCAGCCAAGATCCCACTAGCGGGGGAGAGACCCAGTACTTC; CDR3aa: CASSQDPTSGGETQYF; j_gene: TRBJ2-5; v_gene: TRBV4-2; d_gene: TRBD2; abundance: -
CDR3nt: TGTGCCAGCAGCGCCCGGGACAGGGCTAATTCACCCCTCCACTTT; CDR3aa: CASSARDRANSPLHF; j_gene: TRBJ1-6; v_gene: TRBV9; d_gene: TRBD1; abundance: -
CDR3nt: TGTGCCAGTAGTGCCTGGACAGGGGGCGTCCCTTATGGCTACACCTTC; CDR3aa: CASSAWTGGVPYGYTF; j_gene: TRBJ1-2; v_gene: TRBV19; d_gene: TRBD1; abundance: -
CDR3nt: TGCGCCAGCAGCTTGGATGGGACATCCTCCTACGAGCAGTACTTC; CDR3aa: CASSLDGTSSYEQYF; j_gene: TRBJ2-7; v_gene: TRBV5-1; d_gene: -; abundance: -
CDR3nt: TGCGCCAGCAGCCAAGTTTATCCAGGGGGTGGCGAGCAGTACTTC; CDR3aa: CASSQVYPGGGEQYF; j_gene: TRBJ2-7; v_gene: TRBV4-3; d_gene: TRBD1; abundance: once
CDR3nt: TGCGCCAGCAACTGGGGGGGCAGAGAGACCCAGTACTTC; CDR3aa: CASNWGGRETQYF; j_gene: TRBJ2-5; v_gene: TRBV5-1; d_gene: -; abundance: -
CDR3nt: TGTGCCAGCAGCTCGATGCGCCGAAACGACAGGGGTGAAAAACTGTTTTTT; CDR3aa: CASSSMRRNDRGEKLFF; j_gene: TRBJ1-4; v_gene: TRBV28; d_gene: TRBD1; abundance: few
CDR3nt: TGCGCCAGCATCTCCGGGCGGGGGGCCCTCGAGACCCAGTACTTC; CDR3aa: CASISGRGALETQYF; j_gene: TRBJ2-5; v_gene: TRBV5-1; d_gene: TRBD2; abundance: -
CDR3nt: TGTGCCAGCAGCTTAGTTGGCTGGACAGGGGGAATTGAGCAGTTCTTC; CDR3aa: CASSLVGWTGGIEQFF; j_gene: TRBJ2-1; v_gene: TRBV11-2; d_gene: TRBD1; abundance: -